This T cell receptor beta chain emerged from a study of cytomegalovirus exposure and HLA in healthy donors. General study findings and limits: While the bulk of TCR sequences proved rare, some public TCRs turned up in many donors. Around 160 TCR beta chains were listed as cytomegalovirus-associated.

TCRdb keeps only in-frame clones here, not all; method: immunoSEQ multiplex PCR. The sample records about 250,000 clones, over 75% being singletons. As regards this clone: The antigen remains unidentified.

V lost 1 base, J lost 4 bases, and 16 bases lay in between. Germline V gene sequence: CDR1 MNHEY, CDR2 SMNVEV (reference sequence). CDR3 length: 17 amino acids. This chain uses TRBV27 with TRBJ1-4; TRBD1 might be the D (6 bases). The sequenced sample consisted of PBMCs. This sequence was found in a man younger than 35 in good health and CMV-seropositive. In DNA form, the CDR3 reads TGTGCCAGCAGTTTATACCCTCGACAGGCCGGTAATGAAAAACTGTTTTTT. It specifies CASSLYPRQAGNEKLFF.